Given below is one TCR beta chain in context. Its antigen is not identified. These data belong to a study of cytomegalovirus exposure and HLA in healthy donors. V lost 2 bases, J lost 2 bases, and 6 bases stayed unmatched. Germline V CDR1 and CDR2: SGHDT, YYEEEE. The CDR3 covers 16 residues. There were likely unrecorded immune exposures, though donors were nominally healthy when sampled. The study ran its PCR with 60 Vbeta and 13 Jbeta primers. TCRdb keeps only in-frame clones here, not all; method: immunoSEQ multiplex PCR. The sample has approximately 81,000 clones, 77% seen once. Study-wide points: The study had only CMV serostatus as immune exposure information. Segments of the TCR beta V type were, in most cases, productive about 90% or about 30% of the time in an earlier analysis. A later analysis revealed that TCR association rates differed between HLA loci, peaking at DRB1 and bottoming out at HLA-C.

The sequenced sample consisted of PBMCs. This sequence joins TRBV5-6 and TRBJ2-5; 10 nucleotides line up with TRBD1. The receptor comes from a man between 45 and 60 years old in good health and CMV-seropositive. As DNA, the CDR3 is TGTGCCAGCAGCTTCCTGAGGGGACAGGGGCAAGAGACCCAGTACTTC. Encoded protein: CASSFLRGQGQETQYF.